This paragraph covers one T cell receptor beta chain sequence. This record belongs to a study of CD8+ T cells in alopecia areata. Reverse transcribed after extraction, RNA yielded cDNA as the sequencing template. Measured with immunoSEQ multiplex PCR; TCRdb has only the in-frame clones, and not every one. Found here are 9,500 to 15,000 clones, roughly three fifths of them singletons; the top ten hold under 15%. Alopecia areata patients provided lesional scalp punch biopsies and peripheral blood, both collected for the study. The CDR3 totals 15 residues. In germline, CDR1 is SGHDT, CDR2 YYEEEE. This chain uses TRBV5-6 with TRBJ2-5; D uncertain. Gene TRBJ2-7 matches the end of the DNA better, so the J call may be wrong. The TCR originated in a human donor with alopecia areata. The sample consisted of skin. The CDR3, as DNA: TGTGCCAGCAGCTTCTGGCAGAATCTCTTCTACGAGCAGTACTTC. The encoded protein is CASSFWQNLFYEQYF.